This entry lists 22 T cell receptor beta chains sequenced from one sample in a study of T cell responses to AZD1222 COVID-19 vaccine. Using immunoSEQ multiplex PCR, the repertoire was profiled, and TCRdb retains in-frame clones only, with some absent. Here the sample spans approximately 190,000 clones, 75% to 90% being singletons. This sample comprised peripheral blood, obtained on day 0 of MenACWY control vaccination. Receptors originate from an adult in good health.

The chain is built from TRBV4-3 and TRBJ2-7; D gene uncertain. The V end was cut by 0 bases, the J end by 5 bases, with 11 bases between. The CDR3 runs 14 residues. Germline CDR1 is LGHNA and CDR2 is YSLEER. The CDR3 sequence: CASSQEMNLHEQYF. The CDR3 DNA is TGCGCCAGCAGCCAAGAAATGAATCTCCACGAGCAGTACTTC.

The V and J genes are TRBV5-1 and TRBJ2-1, with 8 bases identical to TRBD1. V lost 0 bases to trimming and J lost 8 bases; unmatched junction nucleotides: 7. CDR1 and CDR2 (germline): SGHRS, YFSETQ. CDR3 length: 15 amino acids. CDR3 DNA: TGCGCCAGCAGCTTGGACAGGGGGAATGTCGATGAGCAGTTCTTC. The encoded protein is CASSLDRGNVDEQFF.

This clone has a handful of counts. The junction shows a germline mismatch at one end, possibly a read error. The rearrangement joins TRBV3-1 (or the pseudogene TRBV3-2) to TRBJ2-5; 10 nucleotides agree with TRBD2. Germline assignment: CDR1 LGHDT and CDR2 YNNKEL (reference sequence). This CDR3 is built from 13 residues. As DNA, the CDR3 is TGTGCCAGCAGCCAAGATCGAGCGGGGGGGGCGAACTTC. The encoded protein is CASSQDRAGGANF.

The chain couples TRBV30 to TRBJ2-5, with a tentative D call TRBD2 (7 bases). This CDR3 contains 14 residues. V was trimmed by 0 bases and J by 2 bases, leaving 10 bases between them. Germline CDR1 GTSNPN, CDR2 SVGIG (reference sequence). CDR3 nucleotides: TGTGCCTGGAGTGTAGGGGGACTACAAGAGACCCAGTACTTC. Protein: CAWSVGGLQETQYF.

The V gene is TRBV5-4, the J gene TRBJ2-5; 7 bases align to TRBD1. The CDR3 is 15 amino acids. Germline V gene data show CDR1 as SGHNT and CDR2 as YYREEE (reference sequence). V was clipped by 0 bases and J by 2 bases; unmatched bases: 4. Here the CDR3 DNA reads TGTGCCAGCAGCTTGGATTCCAGGGGGCAAGAGACCCAGTACTTC. It codes for CASSLDSRGQETQYF.

The genes are TRBV11-3 and TRBJ2-5, with 7 bases lining up with TRBD2. The CDR3 runs to 16 residues. After removal of 1 base from V and 4 bases from J, the junction contained 9 bases not matched to a gene. Germline V CDR1 and CDR2: SGHNT, YENEEA. CDR3 nucleotides: TGTGCCAGCAGCTTAGGGACTGACCGGGGGGTAGAGACCCAGTACTTC. Translated: CASSLGTDRGVETQYF. The variable domain in full, completed from reference TRBV11-3 and TRBJ2-5, reads EAGVVQSPRYKIIEKKQPVAFWCNPISGHNTLYWYLQNLGQGPELLIRYENEEAVDDSQLPKDRFSAERLKGVDSTLKIQPAELGDSAVYLCASSLGTDRGVETQYFGPGTRLLVL.

This clone was counted a few times. At one boundary the junction diverges from the germline segment, which might be a read error. The J gene is TRBJ2-3, the V gene TRBV28; 9 nucleotides agree with TRBD1. Germline CDR1 MDHEN, CDR2 SYDVKM. CDR3 length equals 14 residues. As DNA, the CDR3 is TGTGCCAGCAGTTTAACCGCCGGGACAGGGATGGCCTTTTTT. It codes for CASSLTAGTGMAFF.

The chain employs TRBV16 and TRBJ2-1; 7 nucleotides line up with TRBD1. This CDR3 is built from 12 residues. Germline CDR1 KGHSY, CDR2 FQNENV. V shed 4 bases, J shed 13 bases, and the junction held 7 bases outside the gene matches. CDR3 region: CASSLGQAFQFF. The CDR3 DNA follows: TGTGCCAGCAGCCTAGGACAGGCGTTCCAGTTCTTC.

The chain employs TRBV29-1 and TRBJ1-1; D remains ambiguous. The CDR3 is made up of 12 amino acids. Germline V gene data show CDR1 as SQVTM and CDR2 as ANQGSEA. Deletions cut 1 base from V and 6 bases from J, with 9 bases between. CDR3 in amino acids: CSVEGRKAEAFF. The CDR3 bases are TGCAGCGTTGAAGGCAGGAAAGCTGAAGCTTTCTTT.

CDR3 in amino acids: CASSPFLQETQYF. For the CDR3, the DNA is TGTGCCAGCAGTCCTTTCCTCCAAGAGACCCAGTACTTC. This chain connects TRBV6-5 to TRBJ2-5, with D unresolved. The ends were cut back, 5 bases at V and 1 base at J, with 8 bases in the middle. The CDR3 has 13 amino acids. From germline, CDR1 is MNHEY and CDR2 SVGAGI.

The genes are TRBV28 and TRBJ2-7; D not resolved. The V gene's germline CDR1 is MDHEN and CDR2 SYDVKM. CDR3 length: 14 residues. The V gene lost 3 bases and the J gene lost 3 bases, with 12 bases spanning the gap. CDR3 DNA: TGTGCCAGCAGTTTCAGGCAGGTCCTCTACGAGCAGTACTTC. Encoded protein: CASSFRQVLYEQYF.

V gene TRBV15 combines with J gene TRBJ2-3; 9 bases are shared with TRBD1. CDR1 LNHNV and CDR2 YYDKDF come from the germline V gene (reference sequence). This CDR3 has 16 amino acids. Germline trimming cut 1 base from V and 0 bases from J; bases unmatched to any gene: 2. CDR3 nucleotide sequence: TGTGCCACCAGCAGAGGAGGGACAGGGAGCACAGATACGCAGTATTTT. This gives the protein CATSRGGTGSTDTQYF.

The rearrangement links TRBV19 to TRBJ1-2, with 10 bases aligning to TRBD1. V lost 5 bases to trimming and J lost 3 bases; unmatched junction nucleotides: 3. The CDR3 extends over 14 amino acids. Germline CDR1 is LNHDA and CDR2 is SQIVND (reference sequence). The CDR3 DNA follows: TGTGCCAGTAGTGTGGGACAGGGGCACTATGGCTACACCTTC. Its translation is CASSVGQGHYGYTF.

The V call is TRBV3-1 (or the pseudogene TRBV3-2), the J call TRBJ2-5; 9 bases fit TRBD1. This CDR3 comprises 13 residues. With V trimmed by 4 bases and J by 7 bases, 4 bases remained unmatched. Germline V gene sequence: CDR1 LGHDT, CDR2 YNNKEL (reference sequence). The CDR3 DNA reads TGTGCCAGCAGCCGGGACAGGGTGGTGACCCAGTACTTC. Protein product: CASSRDRVVTQYF.

The J gene is TRBJ2-3, the V gene TRBV7-3; D perhaps matches TRBD2 (6 bases). V lost 5 bases, J lost 0 bases, and 15 bases lay in between. This CDR3 comprises 16 residues. The germline gives CDR1 SGHTA, CDR2 FQGTGA. In DNA form, the CDR3 reads TGTGCCAGCAGCCCCACCGGGACTGCTAGCACAGATACGCAGTATTTT. Its protein is CASSPTGTASTDTQYF.

The chain carries TRBV28 and TRBJ2-2, with TRBD2 as a possible D gene (5 bases). With 7 bases removed from V and 0 bases from J, the gap between germline ends came to 12 bases. The length of the CDR3 is 15 residues. Per the germline V gene, CDR1 is MDHEN and CDR2 is SYDVKM. The CDR3 protein is CASTLSGANTGELFF. For the CDR3, the DNA is TGTGCCAGCACCTTATCCGGGGCGAACACCGGGGAGCTGTTTTTT.

This clone appeared once. The CDR3 spells CASGYPTDTQYF. CDR3 in DNA: TGTGCCAGCGGCTATCCCACAGATACGCAGTATTTT. This rearrangement joins TRBV7-9 to TRBJ2-3; D unresolved. The V end lost 8 bases, the J end lost 2 bases, and 8 bases lay between the germline ends. CDR1 SEHNR and CDR2 FQNEAQ come from the germline V gene (reference sequence). This CDR3 comprises 12 residues.

In its sample, this clone was seen a few times. CDR3 sequence reads: CASSPGTGETQYF. In DNA form, the CDR3 reads TGTGCCAGCAGCCCGGGGACTGGGGAGACCCAGTACTTC. The chain joins TRBV7-2 to TRBJ2-5; the D gene is possibly TRBD2 (6 bases). The CDR3 covers 13 residues. Germline-derived CDR1 and CDR2 are SGHTA and FQGNSA. The V end was cut by 5 bases, the J end by 5 bases, with 12 bases between.

The V gene is TRBV9, the J gene TRBJ1-4; tentatively, D is TRBD1 (5 bases). The germline gives CDR1 SGDLS, CDR2 YYNGEE. The CDR3 is 14 residues long. V lost 3 bases to trimming and J lost 8 bases, with 14 bases between them. The CDR3 region is CASSDRGEEEKLFF. CDR3 nucleotide sequence: TGTGCCAGCAGCGACCGAGGGGAGGAGGAAAAACTGTTTTTT.

This clone was seen more than once but under ten times. The rearrangement joins TRBV27 to TRBJ2-2, with 12 bases that match TRBD1. The CDR3 covers 16 residues. With V trimmed by 6 bases and J by 2 bases, 4 bases remained unmatched. Germline V gene lookup returns CDR1 MNHEY and CDR2 SMNVEV (reference sequence). The CDR3 protein is CASRSGTGGNTGELFF. The DNA of the CDR3 is TGTGCCAGCAGATCCGGGACAGGGGGCAACACCGGGGAGCTGTTTTTT.

The V and J genes are TRBV30 and TRBJ2-2; 9 nucleotides agree with TRBD1. CDR1 is GTSNPN and CDR2 is SVGIG in the germline V gene (reference sequence). The junction had 11 bases not matched to a gene; V was cut back by 6 bases and J by 6 bases. The CDR3 spans 15 residues. The DNA for the CDR3 is TGTGCCTGCCCCAGCCCGGGACAGGGATCCGGGGAGCTGTTTTTT. This translates into CACPSPGQGSGELFF.

The chain employs TRBV9 and TRBJ2-7, with 7 positions matching TRBD2. Looked up from germline, CDR1 is SGDLS and CDR2 is YYNGEE. The CDR3 spans 14 residues. V gave up 9 bases and J gave up 5 bases; unmatched junction bases: 14. The CDR3 DNA follows: TGTGCCACCTTATCAGGGCAGGGAGGGGACGAGCAGTACTTC. This codes for CATLSGQGGDEQYF.